These 24 T cell receptor beta chains were all obtained from the same sample, sequenced in a study of blood T cell repertoires in COVID-19. Produced via immunoSEQ multiplex PCR; TCRdb's table is partial and in-frame only. The sample has 25,000 to 35,000 clones; roughly nine tenths are singletons. The specimen sequenced was peripheral blood. These receptors came from a human donor with active COVID-19. The donor label of this sample is uncertain.

V is TRBV3-1 (or the pseudogene TRBV3-2) and J is TRBJ1-1; 7 nucleotides agree with TRBD1. V trimming: 1 base; J trimming: 7 bases; junction bases outside the gene matches: 3. CDR3 length: 13 residues. Germline CDR1 LGHDT, CDR2 YNNKEL (reference sequence). The CDR3 sequence is CASSQATGIEAFF. The CDR3 region has the DNA TGTGCCAGCAGCCAAGCGACAGGGATTGAAGCTTTCTTT.

The V gene is TRBV6-2 or TRBV6-3, the J gene TRBJ1-2; a weak D match, TRBD1 (6 bases). With 0 bases removed from V and 6 bases from J, the gap between germline ends came to 8 bases. The length of the CDR3 is 13 residues. Germline assignment: CDR1 MNHEY and CDR2 SVGEGT. The CDR3 loop reads CASSYSQGHGYTF. The CDR3 bases are TGTGCCAGCAGTTACTCCCAGGGGCATGGCTACACCTTC.

The CDR3 coding sequence is TGTGCCAGCAGCTTATACCGGGGACAGCCCTACGAGCAGTACTTC. This translates into CASSLYRGQPYEQYF. This sequence joins TRBV7-2 and TRBJ2-7, with 7 bases that match TRBD1. The ends lost 2 bases at V and 2 bases at J; junction bases unmatched: 6. The CDR3 spans 15 residues. Germline V gene data show CDR1 as SGHTA and CDR2 as FQGNSA. The entire variable domain, with the rest obtained from reference TRBV7-2 and TRBJ2-7, is as follows: GAGVSQSPSNKVTEKGKDVELRCDPISGHTALYWYRQSLGQGLEFLIYFQGNSAPDKSGLPSDRFSAERTGGSVSTLTIQRTQQEDSAVYLCASSLYRGQPYEQYFGPGTRLTVT.

The chain recombines TRBV6-6 with TRBJ1-5; no firm D call. This CDR3 spans 14 amino acids. In germline, CDR1 is MNHNY, CDR2 SVGAGI (reference sequence). The germline V and J ends were trimmed by 2 bases and 6 bases, with 11 bases remaining between them. For the CDR3, the DNA is TGTGCCAGCAGTTACCCGGAAGACTCTCAGCCCCAGCATTTT. Translating gives CASSYPEDSQPQHF.

The chain carries TRBV6-6 and TRBJ2-2; TRBD1 matches at 9 bases. The CDR3 has 16 amino acids. Per germline, CDR1 MNHNY and CDR2 SVGAGI (reference sequence). The ends lost 9 bases at V and 4 bases at J; junction bases unmatched: 12. The CDR3 nucleotides are TGTGCCAGTAGTGGGGGTCGGACAGGGGTCACCGGGGAGCTGTTTTTT. It yields the protein CASSGGRTGVTGELFF.

CDR3 coding DNA: TGTGCCAGCAGTCTCTGGGACAGGGGGTCCCAGTACTTC. Translating it yields CASSLWDRGSQYF. The V gene is TRBV6-5, the J gene TRBJ2-5, with TRBD1 identical over 11 bases. The germline V gene encodes CDR1 MNHEY and CDR2 SVGAGI. CDR3 length equals 13 residues. V dropped 5 bases and J dropped 9; count of bases not matched to a gene: 5.

The chain links TRBV7-3 to TRBJ2-5; D gene uncertain. The germline V gene has CDR1 SGHTA and CDR2 FQGTGA. The ends were cut back, 2 bases at V and 4 bases at J, with 11 bases in the middle. CDR3 length: 14 amino acids. Written as DNA, the CDR3 is TGTGCCAGCAGCTTATCCCCAACAAGAGAGACCCAGTACTTC. Translation gives CASSLSPTRETQYF.

The rearrangement uses TRBV5-4 and TRBJ2-7, with TRBD2 matching 15 bases. Germline CDR1 reads SGHNT; CDR2 reads YYREEE (reference sequence). V dropped 2 bases and J dropped 8; count of bases not matched to a gene: 2. The CDR3 loop spans 14 amino acids. The CDR3: CASSFGLAGGQQYF. CDR3 DNA: TGTGCCAGCAGCTTCGGACTAGCGGGGGGGCAGCAGTACTTC.

The chain recombines TRBV28 with TRBJ2-1; 11 bases are a match to TRBD2. V shed 4 bases and J 1 base; nucleotides not matched to a gene: 9. Germline loops: CDR1 MDHEN, CDR2 SYDVKM. The CDR3 loop spans 18 amino acids. In nucleotides, the CDR3 is TGTGCCAGCAGTTCCCTAGCGGGGGGTAAAGGGTCCTACAATGAGCAGTTCTTC. Encoded protein: CASSSLAGGKGSYNEQFF.

V is TRBV9 and J is TRBJ2-5, with 7 nucleotides matching TRBD2. The J segment lost 4 bases and the V segment lost 0 bases, leaving 6 bases of the junction unmatched. CDR1 is SGDLS and CDR2 is YYNGEE in the germline V gene. The CDR3 has 15 residues. Here the CDR3 reads CASSVAAGVLETQYF. CDR3 in DNA: TGTGCCAGCAGCGTAGCGGCGGGAGTTTTAGAGACCCAGTACTTC.

CDR3: CASSLTGLEKYEQYF. The CDR3 DNA reads as TGTGCCAGCAGCCTGACAGGGTTGGAAAAATACGAGCAGTACTTC. The J gene is TRBJ2-7, the V gene TRBV3-1 (or the pseudogene TRBV3-2), with 7 bases fitting TRBD1. Germline trimming cut 4 bases from V and 4 bases from J; bases unmatched to any gene: 10. The CDR3 covers 15 residues. The germline CDR1 and CDR2 sequences are LGHDT and YNNKEL (reference sequence).

The rearrangement uses TRBV5-1 and TRBJ2-2, with D maybe TRBD1 (5 bases). CDR1 SGHRS and CDR2 YFSETQ come from the germline V gene. The CDR3 has 14 amino acids. The V end lost 6 bases, the J end lost 3 bases, and 12 bases lay between the germline ends. CDR3 DNA: TGCGCCAGCAAAGGCAGGGTCGACACCGGGGAGCTGTTTTTT. Translated, it gives CASKGRVDTGELFF.

The chain links TRBV5-5 to TRBJ2-1; TRBD2 agrees at 11 bases. From germline, CDR1 is SGHKS and CDR2 YYEKEE (reference sequence). This CDR3 comprises 16 residues. Losses at the gene ends were 6 bases for V and 9 bases for J; bases not matched to a gene: 14. Here the CDR3 reads CASNRLAGGKSAEQFF. The CDR3 coding sequence is TGTGCCAGCAACCGGTTAGCGGGAGGGAAGTCCGCTGAGCAGTTCTTC.

The table lists this clone with a count of one. This CDR3 reads CASRVGDSSPLHF. The CDR3 nucleotides read TGCGCCAGCAGAGTAGGGGACTCTTCACCCCTCCACTTT. This chain uses TRBV5-1 with TRBJ1-6, with a tentative D call TRBD1 (5 bases). Germline V gene data show CDR1 as SGHRS and CDR2 as YFSETQ. This CDR3 contains 13 residues. Trimming removed 5 bases from V and 9 bases from J, with 12 bases in between.

This clone was observed once. The chain recombines TRBV28 with TRBJ2-2; the D is unclear. This CDR3 spans 12 amino acids. Germline V gene lookup returns CDR1 MDHEN and CDR2 SYDVKM. V was trimmed by 6 bases and J by 6 bases, leaving 8 bases between them. The DNA of the CDR3 is TGTGCCAGCAGCGTAAGCGCCGGGGAGCTGTTTTTT. Its protein product is CASSVSAGELFF.

This chain connects TRBV28 to TRBJ2-7; 10 bases line up with TRBD2. With V trimmed by 3 bases and J by 2 bases, 7 bases remained unmatched. Looked up from germline, CDR1 is MDHEN and CDR2 is SYDVKM. The CDR3 loop spans 16 amino acids. CDR3 sequence (DNA): TGTGCCAGCAGTTTCGGTTCTAGCGGGAGCCCCTACGAGCAGTACTTC. Amino acids: CASSFGSSGSPYEQYF. Variable domain in full (rest from reference TRBV28 and TRBJ2-7): DVKVTQSSRYLVKRTGEKVFLECVQDMDHENMFWYRQDPGLGLRLIYFSYDVKMKEKGDIPEGYSVSREKKERFSLILESASTNQTSMYLCASSFGSSGSPYEQYFGPGTRLTVT.

J is TRBJ2-5 and V is TRBV13; TRBD2 aligns across 15 bases. Germline V gene data show CDR1 as PRHDT and CDR2 as FYEKMQ (reference sequence). V gave up 3 bases and J gave up 4 bases; unmatched junction bases: 9. The CDR3 totals 18 residues. CDR3 protein: CASSFGTSGRRRGETQYF. The CDR3, as DNA: TGTGCCAGCAGCTTTGGGACTAGCGGGAGGAGGAGGGGAGAGACCCAGTACTTC.

Here the CDR3 DNA reads TGTGCCAGCATAAGGGACATGATAATCGGGGAGCTGTTTTTT. It specifies CASIRDMIIGELFF. This sequence joins TRBV6-5 and TRBJ2-2; D is perhaps TRBD1 (6 bases). Germline CDR1 reads MNHEY; CDR2 reads SVGAGI. The CDR3 is made up of 14 amino acids. V shed 7 bases and J shed 7 bases, with 16 bases lying between them.

The chain has TRBV9 and TRBJ2-1, with D possibly being TRBD2 (6 bases). This CDR3 is 14 amino acids long. V was cut by 5 bases and J by 15 bases, with 24 bases left in between. CDR1 is SGDLS, CDR2 YYNGEE, per germline. The CDR3 sequence is CASSQGSEGQLPFF. The CDR3 bases are TGTGCCAGCAGTCAAGGGTCGGAGGGCCAATTGCCGTTCTTC.

As DNA, the CDR3 is TGTGCCAGCAGCCCGAGCCCCGTGGGGGGCACTGAAGCTTTCTTT. This encodes CASSPSPVGGTEAFF. The chain links TRBV27 to TRBJ1-1; TRBD1 might be the D (5 bases). The CDR3 has 15 amino acids. Trimming cost V 6 bases and J 4 bases, with 18 bases left between them. Per the germline V gene, CDR1 is MNHEY and CDR2 is SMNVEV (reference sequence).

This chain uses TRBV7-9 with TRBJ1-1, with D maybe TRBD1 (6 bases). Germline V gives CDR1 SEHNR, CDR2 FQNEAQ (reference sequence). V was shortened by 1 base and J by 4 bases, with 7 bases between the two germline ends. The CDR3 runs to 13 residues. The CDR3 spells CASSLEGGTEAFF. The CDR3 DNA reads as TGTGCCAGCAGCTTAGAAGGGGGCACTGAAGCTTTCTTT.

The chain uses TRBV27 and TRBJ1-1; 7 bases are a match to TRBD1. This CDR3 has 14 residues. CDR1 MNHEY and CDR2 SMNVEV come from the germline V gene (reference sequence). V shed 7 bases and J 1 base; nucleotides not matched to a gene: 6. The chain's CDR3 is CASNRQGPNTEAFF. The DNA for the CDR3 is TGTGCCAGCAATAGACAGGGACCGAACACTGAAGCTTTCTTT.

The gene calls are TRBV11-3 and TRBJ2-5; 15 bases match TRBD2. The J segment lost 9 bases and the V segment lost 1 base, leaving 3 bases of the junction unmatched. This CDR3 is 15 amino acids long. Germline CDR1 reads SGHNT; CDR2 reads YENEEA. CDR3 loop: CASSLAGTSGRSQYF. CDR3 DNA sequence: TGTGCCAGCAGCTTAGCCGGGACTAGCGGGAGGTCCCAGTACTTC.

The chain carries TRBV9 and TRBJ1-2, with 7 bases aligning to TRBD1. The CDR3 spans 14 residues. Germline assignment: CDR1 SGDLS and CDR2 YYNGEE. The ends lost 8 bases at V and 6 bases at J; junction bases unmatched: 13. The CDR3 region has the DNA TGTGCCAGTACCGGGTCCCCCACAGGGGATGGCTACACCTTC. Its protein product is CASTGSPTGDGYTF. The full variable domain, in which reference TRBV9 and TRBJ1-2 provide the parts outside the CDR3, is DSGVTQTPKHLITATGQRVTLRCSPRSGDLSVYWYQQSLDQGLQFLIQYYNGEERAKGNILERFSAQQFPDLHSELNLSSLELGDSALYFCASTGSPTGDGYTFGSGTRLTVV.